This entry describes one T cell receptor beta chain. The junction had 3 bases not matched to a gene; V was cut back by 4 bases and J by 4 bases. The CDR3 is 14 residues long. The germline V gene encodes CDR1 MDHEN and CDR2 SYDVKM. Original analysis: Reference gene primer amplification in the assay estimated nucleated cell counts. Generated by immunoSEQ multiplex PCR, the TCRdb table keeps only in-frame clones and is missing some. The DNA was the basis for D and trimming; V, J and clone size are from that table. The sample shows approximately 190,000 clones, over 75% of them seen only once. This specimen comes from a study of blood T cell repertoires in COVID-19. Study-wide background: Material from acute and convalescent COVID-19 was sourced from the United States, Italy and Spain. Sources were T cells, B-cell-depleted T cells, or PBMCs; the material itself was cDNA or gDNA.

The sequencing sample was made of peripheral blood. This clonotype was obtained from a man over 45 with acute or convalescent COVID-19. The chain has TRBV28 and TRBJ1-3, with 8 bases that match TRBD1. The CDR3 nucleotides read TGTGCCAGCAGTTCGACAGGGGTCGGAAACACCATATATTTT. It codes for CASSSTGVGNTIYF.